This TCR beta chain emerged from a study of neoadjuvant nivolumab and ipilimumab in lung cancer. Germline CDR1 reads MNHEY; CDR2 reads SMNVEV (reference sequence). V lost 4 bases, J lost 5 bases, and 6 bases stayed unmatched. The CDR3 sequence is 15 residues long. Sequencing was performed with immunoSEQ multiplex PCR; in TCRdb, only in-frame clones are kept and a portion is missing. The sample has tens of thousands of clones, about 91% seen once. The TCR comes from an adult with non-small cell lung cancer. The genes are TRBV27 and TRBJ2-7; TRBD2 matches 12 bases. The sample was peripheral blood, taken before neoadjuvant nivolumab, alone or with ipilimumab. This CDR3 is CASSSLAGGDHEQYF. The CDR3 nucleotides read TGTGCCAGCAGTTCTCTAGCGGGAGGGGACCACGAGCAGTACTTC.